This passage covers 17 T cell receptor beta chains from one sample sequenced in a study of Ad26.COV2.S vaccination and SARS-CoV-2 variants. TCRdb's table, derived via immunoSEQ multiplex PCR, lists solely in-frame clones and lacks some. The sample lists about 350,000 clones; about 90% were seen once. Here the sequenced sample was peripheral blood, taken after recovery from COVID-19. These receptors all come from a human donor who had recovered from COVID-19.

The chain links TRBV9 to TRBJ2-5, with 7 bases that match TRBD1. Looked up from germline, CDR1 is SGDLS and CDR2 is YYNGEE. The ends lost 4 bases at V and 2 bases at J; junction bases unmatched: 11. The CDR3 has 16 amino acids. CDR3 DNA sequence: TGTGCCAGCAGCCCCGGGACAGCACTCACACAAGAGACCCAGTACTTC. Protein: CASSPGTALTQETQYF.

CDR3 in DNA: TGTGCCAGCAGCGTCTTTACCGCCAATGAGCAGTTCTTC. This translates into CASSVFTANEQFF. The gene calls are TRBV9 and TRBJ2-1; D unresolved. This CDR3 is 13 amino acids long. The germline V and J ends were trimmed by 2 bases and 6 bases, with 9 bases remaining between them. The V gene's germline CDR1 is SGDLS and CDR2 YYNGEE.

This chain links TRBV4-3 with TRBJ2-7, with TRBD2 matching over 9 bases. Germline trimming cut 0 bases from V and 5 bases from J; bases unmatched to any gene: 5. This CDR3 spans 15 amino acids. Germline V gene sequence: CDR1 LGHNA, CDR2 YSLEER. The CDR3, as DNA: TGCGCCAGCAGCCAAGATTTTGGGACTAGCCACGAGCAGTACTTC. Its protein product is CASSQDFGTSHEQYF.

The chain uses TRBV5-6 and TRBJ2-2; D remains unclear. V lost 0 bases, J lost 7 bases, and 4 bases lay in between. The CDR3 runs 12 residues. The germline gives CDR1 SGHDT, CDR2 YYEEEE. The CDR3 sequence is CASSLDIGELFF. The DNA for the CDR3 is TGTGCCAGCAGCTTGGATATCGGGGAGCTGTTTTTT.

The chain carries TRBV3-1 (or the pseudogene TRBV3-2) and TRBJ1-2, with 7 bases identical to TRBD1. V dropped 3 bases and J dropped 4; count of bases not matched to a gene: 2. The germline gives CDR1 LGHDT, CDR2 YNNKEL (reference sequence). The CDR3 sequence is 13 residues long. DNA for the CDR3: TGTGCCAGCAGCCACGGGACAGTCTATGGCTACACCTTC. Its protein product is CASSHGTVYGYTF.

The chain has TRBV9 and TRBJ2-3; TRBD2 aligns across 9 bases. Trimming removed 0 bases from V and 3 bases from J; junction bases left unmatched: 5. This CDR3 has 16 amino acids. CDR1 and CDR2 (germline): SGDLS, YYNGEE. This CDR3 reads CASSVGGTSMTDTQYF. In DNA, the CDR3 is TGTGCCAGCAGCGTAGGGGGGACTAGCATGACAGATACGCAGTATTTT. Drawing the rest from reference TRBV9 and TRBJ2-3, the complete variable domain is DSGVTQTPKHLITATGQRVTLRCSPRSGDLSVYWYQQSLDQGLQFLIQYYNGEERAKGNILERFSAQQFPDLHSELNLSSLELGDSALYFCASSVGGTSMTDTQYFGPGTRLTVL.

The genes are TRBV7-2 and TRBJ1-2, with D unclear. Germline V gene sequence: CDR1 SGHTA, CDR2 FQGNSA. The V end lost 2 bases, the J end lost 1 base, and 17 bases lay between the germline ends. The CDR3 spans 17 residues. For the CDR3, the DNA is TGTGCCAGCAGCTTAAGGCCCCCAAGAGGGTTTAACTATGGCTACACCTTC. It is translated as CASSLRPPRGFNYGYTF. Full variable domain (remainder filled in from reference TRBV7-2 and TRBJ1-2): GAGVSQSPSNKVTEKGKDVELRCDPISGHTALYWYRQSLGQGLEFLIYFQGNSAPDKSGLPSDRFSAERTGGSVSTLTIQRTQQEDSAVYLCASSLRPPRGFNYGYTFGSGTRLTVV.

The chain employs TRBV6-5 and TRBJ1-1; D is possibly TRBD1 (5 bases). Trimming cost V 9 bases and J 6 bases, with 14 bases left between them. Looked up from germline, CDR1 is MNHEY and CDR2 is SVGAGI. CDR3 size: 12 residues. The CDR3 reads CASKGLIPEAFF. The CDR3, as DNA: TGTGCCAGTAAGGGACTGATTCCTGAAGCTTTCTTT.

The chain joins TRBV7-6 to TRBJ1-1; D possibly corresponds to TRBD1 (6 bases). Germline V gives CDR1 SGHVS, CDR2 FNYEAQ. Trimming pared 3 bases from V and 8 bases from J, leaving 19 bases between. The CDR3 consists of 15 residues. The DNA of the CDR3 is TGTGCCAGCAGCTTGAACCGGGGAGGGGGAGAGGAAGCTTTCTTT. Encoded protein: CASSLNRGGGEEAFF.

The chain combines TRBV4-1 with TRBJ2-1; TRBD1 matches at 8 bases. Germline V gene lookup returns CDR1 MGHRA and CDR2 YSYEKL. V gave up 4 bases and J gave up 3 bases; unmatched junction bases: 5. CDR3 length equals 15 residues. CDR3 region: CASSLSGGVYNEQFF. In DNA form, the CDR3 reads TGCGCCAGCAGCCTTTCAGGGGGCGTCTACAATGAGCAGTTCTTC.

The chain has TRBV18 and TRBJ1-2; D gene ambiguous. Germline V gene data show CDR1 as KGHSH and CDR2 as LQKENI. Trimming took 2 bases from V and 4 from J, leaving 17 bases between them. The CDR3 has 16 residues. The CDR3 loop is CASSPGGKDLGYGYTF. Here the CDR3 DNA reads TGTGCCAGCTCACCAGGTGGAAAGGACTTGGGCTATGGCTACACCTTC.

V usage is TRBV7-2 and J usage is TRBJ2-6, with a weak D call TRBD1 (6 bases). The germline V gene has CDR1 SGHTA and CDR2 FQGNSA. There are 16 residues in the CDR3. Between the trimmed V and J ends, which lost 5 bases and 2 bases, there was a span of 13 bases. CDR3 nucleotides: TGTGCCAGCAGCACTCCTAACAGGGCTGGGGCCAACGTCCTGACTTTC. Residues: CASSTPNRAGANVLTF.

V and J are TRBV6-2 or TRBV6-3 and TRBJ1-6, with TRBD1 matching 10 bases. There are 16 residues in the CDR3. Germline assignment: CDR1 MNHEY and CDR2 SVGEGT. V lost 6 bases to trimming and J lost 6 bases; unmatched junction nucleotides: 8. CDR3 sequence: CASSDPTGGPNSPLHF. Written as DNA, the CDR3 is TGTGCCAGCAGCGATCCGACAGGGGGCCCTAATTCACCCCTCCACTTT.

This chain uses TRBV27 with TRBJ2-5; TRBD1 matches 9 bases. The CDR3 has 22 amino acids. Germline lookup yields CDR1 MNHEY and CDR2 SMNVEV (reference sequence). The V segment lost 3 bases and the J segment 5 bases; nucleotides outside the gene matches: 28. The DNA for the CDR3 is TGTGCCAGCAGTTTTTTCGCAGACCCTCCGGGACAGGGATCCCCGGGCAGGGAGACCCAGTACTTC. Residues: CASSFFADPPGQGSPGRETQYF.

The chain combines TRBV23-1 with TRBJ1-3; a possible D gene is TRBD1 (6 bases). TRBV23-1 is an open reading frame, and its role is uncertain. This CDR3 region has 13 residues. Trimming left V 7 bases short and J 3 bases short, with 10 bases between. The DNA of the CDR3 is TGCGCCAGCACCCACAGGGTTGGAAACACCATATATTTT. Its translation: CASTHRVGNTIYF.

The V gene is TRBV18, the J gene TRBJ1-5, with 8 bases lining up with TRBD1. The CDR3 consists of 18 residues. The V gene's germline CDR1 is KGHSH and CDR2 LQKENI. Unmatched junction bases numbered 8, after V lost 0 bases and J lost 1 base. CDR3 in amino acids: CASSPPSPGGTSNQPQHF. In DNA, the CDR3 is TGTGCCAGCTCACCACCCTCTCCAGGGGGCACGAGCAATCAGCCCCAGCATTTT. The full variable domain, its missing parts supplied by reference TRBV18 and TRBJ1-5, is NAGVMQNPRHLVRRRGQEARLRCSPMKGHSHVYWYRQLPEEGLKFMVYLQKENIIDESGMPKERFSAEFPKEGPSILRIQQVVRGDSAAYFCASSPPSPGGTSNQPQHFGDGTRLSIL.

The V and J genes are TRBV9 and TRBJ2-3; 9 positions agree with TRBD1. The germline V gene has CDR1 SGDLS and CDR2 YYNGEE. V dropped 1 base and J dropped 3; count of bases not matched to a gene: 3. CDR3 length: 15 amino acids. CDR3 sequence reads: CASSVRTGDTDTQYF. The CDR3 region has the DNA TGTGCCAGCAGCGTAAGGACAGGGGATACAGATACGCAGTATTTT.